The 32 T cell receptor beta chains given below trace back to one sample, sequenced in a study of CD8+CD57+ T cells in acquired aplastic anemia. For sequencing, patients were chosen who had shown expansion of CD8+CD57+ cells by flow cytometry. Genomic DNA was employed as the template in profiling TCR beta VDJ and CDR3. One entry per CDR3 protein, called by TCRdb with MiXCR from the reads. Altogether some 170,000 distinct CDR3 sequences are present, more than 60% being singletons, with the ten largest covering more than 40%. The source material was sorted CD4+, CD8+, or CD8+CD57+ T cells (not recorded which) from PBMCs. All receptors come from a human donor with aplastic anemia.

Turning to this clonotype: Just one base apart from a much larger clone, this may be a read error. This chain links TRBV25-1 with TRBJ1-2, with no clear D. The CDR3 sequence is 12 residues long. Germline CDR1 and CDR2: MGHDK and SYGVNS. The CDR3, as DNA: TGTGCCAGCACCCTAGTAGTGGATGGCCACACCTTC. It codes for CASTLVVDGHTF.

CDR3 sequence (DNA): TGTGCCGCCGGGGGTAGGGGCAATCAGCCCCAGCATTTT. Encoded protein: CAAGGRGNQPQHF. The chain has TRBV24-1 and TRBJ1-5; possibly TRBD1 for D (5 bases). The CDR3 loop spans 13 amino acids. CDR1 is KGHDR and CDR2 is SFDVKD in the germline V gene. Trimming took off 12 bases at V and 2 bases at J, with 13 bases between the two ends.

This clonotype was seen once. The chain employs TRBV5-1 and TRBJ2-7; possible D gene TRBD2, 6 bases. This CDR3 region has 14 residues. Trimming stripped 0 bases from V and 2 bases from J, with 9 bases between. Germline V gene sequence: CDR1 SGHRS, CDR2 YFSETQ. The CDR3 loop is CASSLELAPYEQYF. CDR3 nucleotide sequence: TGCGCCAGCAGCTTGGAACTAGCCCCCTACGAGCAGTACTTC.

This clonotype was picked up one time. With a much larger clone just one base away, this may be a read error. The chain carries TRBV6-5 and TRBJ1-1; D is ambiguous. This CDR3 contains 13 residues. Per germline, CDR1 MNHEY and CDR2 SVGAGI. Trimming pared 3 bases from V and 4 bases from J, leaving 9 bases between. This CDR3 reads CASSYQPGTEAFF. CDR3 coding DNA: TGTGCCAGCAGTTATCAACCGGGCACTGAAGCTTTCTTT.

This clonotype came up a few times. This chain joins TRBV7-6 and TRBJ2-1; no clear D gene. CDR1 is SGHVS, CDR2 FNYEAQ, per germline. This CDR3 contains 14 residues. The V gene lost 0 bases and the J gene lost 10 bases, with 13 bases spanning the gap. The CDR3 is CASSLATARGEQFF. Here the CDR3 DNA reads TGTGCCAGCAGCTTAGCTACGGCTAGAGGCGAGCAGTTCTTC.

The chain combines TRBV10-3 with TRBJ1-2; TRBD1 might be the D (5 bases). The CDR3 runs to 13 residues. CDR1 ENHRY and CDR2 SYGVKD come from the germline V gene. V lost 6 bases and J lost 3, with 11 bases in between. CDR3 residues: CAIRIDSDYGYTF. Written as DNA, the CDR3 is TGTGCCATCAGAATAGACAGCGACTATGGCTACACCTTC.

The chain employs TRBV10-3 and TRBJ2-7, with a weak D call TRBD1 (5 bases). The germline CDR1 and CDR2 sequences are ENHRY and SYGVKD. The CDR3 runs to 13 residues. The ends were cut back, 10 bases at V and 2 bases at J, with 15 bases in the middle. The CDR3 reads CASTERQTYEQYF. The CDR3 nucleotides read TGTGCCAGCACTGAAAGACAGACCTACGAGCAGTACTTC.

This clonotype was recorded at least ten times. The genes are TRBV11-3 and TRBJ1-2, with D unclear. Germline V lookup: CDR1 SGHNT, CDR2 YENEEA. Trimming shortened V by 2 bases and J by 2 bases, and 12 bases separated the two germline ends. CDR3 size: 15 residues. CDR3 nucleotides: TGTGCCAGCAGCTTACTTAACCGGGCAAACTATGGCTACACCTTC. It encodes CASSLLNRANYGYTF.

This sequence joins TRBV6-5 and TRBJ2-7, with D possibly TRBD1 on 6 matching bases. The CDR3 totals 14 residues. Germline assignment: CDR1 MNHEY and CDR2 SVGAGI. V shed 5 bases and J shed 3 bases, with 14 bases lying between them. CDR3 residues: CASSEQGSGYEQYF. As DNA, the CDR3 is TGTGCCAGCAGTGAACAGGGATCTGGCTACGAGCAGTACTTC.

The rearrangement uses TRBV5-6 and TRBJ1-2; D remains unclear. CDR3 length: 17 amino acids. CDR1 is SGHDT and CDR2 is YYEEEE in the germline V gene. V lost 2 bases and J lost 0, with 17 bases in between. In DNA, the CDR3 is TGTGCCAGCAGCTTAGAGGATCCGATACTTACTAACTATGGCTACACCTTC. As protein: CASSLEDPILTNYGYTF.

This chain connects TRBV12-3 or TRBV12-4 to TRBJ2-7; 9 bases are shared with TRBD1. The CDR3 is 15 amino acids. Germline trimming cut 5 bases from V and 2 bases from J; bases unmatched to any gene: 7. The CDR3 sequence is CASSVPGQGTYEQYF. The CDR3 DNA reads as TGTGCCAGCAGTGTGCCCGGACAGGGGACCTACGAGCAGTACTTC.

The rearrangement uses TRBV7-8 and TRBJ2-3; maybe TRBD1 (5 bases). The J call may be incorrect, as the DNA end agrees better with TRBJ1-5. This CDR3 is built from 15 residues. From germline, CDR1 is SGHVS and CDR2 FQNEAQ. The CDR3 coding sequence is TGTGCCAGCAGCCTGGACACCCCTAGCACAGATACGCAGCATTTT. Translation gives CASSLDTPSTDTQHF.

In its sample, this clonotype was seen a few times. V is TRBV2 and J is TRBJ2-7, with 9 positions matching TRBD2. This CDR3 is built from 15 residues. The V gene end was trimmed by 4 bases and the J gene end by 6 bases; junction bases not matched to a gene: 10. The germline V gene encodes CDR1 SNHLY and CDR2 FYNNEI. The CDR3 is CASSGLAGYWGEQYF. The CDR3 coding sequence is TGTGCCAGCAGTGGGCTAGCGGGATATTGGGGCGAGCAGTACTTC.

The V gene is TRBV4-2, the J gene TRBJ2-7; 7 bases match TRBD2. CDR3 size: 13 residues. V shed 6 bases, J shed 3 bases, and the junction held 5 bases outside the gene matches. CDR1 and CDR2 from the germline V gene are LGHNA and YNFKEQ. CDR3: CASRPSGSYEQYF. The CDR3 bases are TGTGCCAGCAGACCTAGCGGAAGCTACGAGCAGTACTTC.

The chain couples TRBV10-3 to TRBJ2-5; D possibly uses TRBD1 or TRBD2 (5 bases each). Looked up from germline, CDR1 is ENHRY and CDR2 is SYGVKD. Trimming cost V 10 bases and J 9 bases, with 18 bases left between them. The CDR3 loop spans 12 amino acids. The CDR3 region is CASSRILGAQYF. The CDR3 nucleotides are TGTGCCAGCAGCCGAATCCTGGGGGCCCAGTACTTC.

The chain is built from TRBV7-6 and TRBJ2-5; the match to TRBD2 covers 12 bases. V shed 4 bases and J 4 bases; nucleotides not matched to a gene: 4. Per the germline V gene, CDR1 is SGHVS and CDR2 is FNYEAQ. This CDR3 is built from 15 residues. Here the CDR3 reads CASSSSGGAGETQYF. CDR3 nucleotides: TGTGCCAGCAGCTCTAGCGGGGGGGCCGGAGAGACCCAGTACTTC.

This clonotype was observed once. The rearrangement joins TRBV2 to TRBJ2-7; a weak D match, TRBD2 (6 bases). The CDR3 has 14 residues. Trimming removed 7 bases at V and 0 bases at J, with 13 bases between. Germline V lookup: CDR1 SNHLY, CDR2 FYNNEI. In DNA form, the CDR3 reads TGTGCCAGCATGGGAGCGGGCGACTCCTACGAGCAGTACTTC. It encodes CASMGAGDSYEQYF.

This rearrangement joins TRBV10-3 to TRBJ1-2; TRBD1 agrees at 8 bases. Trimming removed 0 bases from V and 1 base from J; junction bases left unmatched: 1. The CDR3 sequence is 15 residues long. Germline V CDR1 and CDR2: ENHRY, SYGVKD. CDR3 region: CAISESDRVNYGYTF. CDR3 nucleotides: TGTGCCATCAGTGAGTCGGACAGGGTTAACTATGGCTACACCTTC.

The chain links TRBV27 to TRBJ1-1; TRBD1 might be the D (5 bases). Per the germline V gene, CDR1 is MNHEY and CDR2 is SMNVEV (reference sequence). This CDR3 has 16 residues. Trimming left V 1 base short and J 0 bases short, with 12 bases between. The CDR3 is CASSLFGGRLNTEAFF. The CDR3 nucleotides read TGTGCCAGCAGTTTATTCGGGGGAAGACTGAACACTGAAGCTTTCTTT.

This clonotype was counted a single time. The chain uses TRBV20-1 and TRBJ2-7; no definite D call. V gave up 0 bases and J gave up 2 bases, with 14 bases separating them. The CDR3 contains 15 residues. CDR1 is DFQATT and CDR2 is SNEGSKA in the germline V gene (reference sequence). This chain's CDR3 is CSARDRTEPAYEQYF. The CDR3 nucleotides are TGCAGTGCTAGAGATCGAACGGAGCCTGCCTACGAGCAGTACTTC.

A single count supports this clonotype. The chain links TRBV25-1 to TRBJ1-5; D possibly corresponds to TRBD1 (5 bases). This CDR3 region has 16 residues. Germline CDR1 and CDR2: MGHDK and SYGVNS. V was trimmed by 2 bases and J by 3 bases, leaving 14 bases between them. CDR3 residues: CASSEGGAGINQPQHF. The DNA of the CDR3 is TGTGCCAGCAGTGAAGGCGGGGCAGGGATCAATCAGCCCCAGCATTTT.

The gene calls are TRBV12-3 or TRBV12-4 and TRBJ2-1; 7 nucleotides align to TRBD2. V lost 6 bases and J lost 9; bases outside the gene matches: 11. The CDR3 runs to 14 residues. CDR3 sequence reads: CASSVGRGGREQFF. The CDR3 DNA follows: TGTGCCAGCAGCGTAGGACGGGGAGGGCGTGAGCAGTTCTTC.

This clonotype was seen a single time. The chain carries TRBV20-1 and TRBJ2-2, with D possibly TRBD1 on 5 matching bases. Germline CDR1 DFQATT, CDR2 SNEGSKA (reference sequence). Trimming removed 0 bases from V and 3 bases from J, with 11 bases in between. This CDR3 has 15 residues. The CDR3 nucleotides read TGCAGTGCTAGAGATAGCAGGGTTGACACCGGGGAGCTGTTTTTT. The encoded protein is CSARDSRVDTGELFF.

In regard to this clonotype: Compared with germline, one end of the junction differs, possibly owing to a read error. The gene calls are TRBV10-3 and TRBJ1-1; 7 bases line up with TRBD1. Germline V gene lookup returns CDR1 ENHRY and CDR2 SYGVKD. This CDR3 has 17 residues. The CDR3 spells CAVRQGEPGDLNTEAFF. Here the CDR3 DNA reads TGTGCCGTCAGACAGGGTGAACCGGGGGACCTAAACACTGAAGCTTTCTTT.

V is TRBV5-1 and J is TRBJ2-2; 11 bases are a match to TRBD2. After removal of 0 bases from V and 3 bases from J, the junction contained 10 bases not matched to a gene. From germline, CDR1 is SGHRS and CDR2 YFSETQ. This CDR3 has 19 residues. The CDR3 bases are TGCGCCAGCAGCTTGGGATTTAGCGGGGGGGACGGGGACACCGGGGAGCTGTTTTTT. Residues: CASSLGFSGGDGDTGELFF.

The gene calls are TRBV20-1 and TRBJ1-1; 11 bases agree with TRBD1. Trimming at V came to 1 base and at J to 2 bases, leaving 9 bases not matched to a gene. The length of the CDR3 is 17 residues. Looked up from germline, CDR1 is DFQATT and CDR2 is SNEGSKA (reference sequence). This chain's CDR3 is CSARGVDRGQSNTEAFF. The CDR3 DNA sequence: TGCAGTGCTAGAGGGGTGGACAGGGGGCAGAGTAACACTGAAGCTTTCTTT.

This clonotype appeared many times. This chain joins TRBV9 and TRBJ2-7; D gene ambiguous. V was clipped by 5 bases and J by 0 bases, with 9 bases between them. The CDR3 extends over 13 amino acids. The germline V gene has CDR1 SGDLS and CDR2 YYNGEE. CDR3 protein: CASSLGRSYEQYF. The CDR3 DNA sequence: TGTGCCAGCAGTTTAGGGCGCTCCTACGAGCAGTACTTC.

The genes are TRBV20-1 and TRBJ2-5; D gene unclear. Germline V CDR1 and CDR2: DFQATT, SNEGSKA (reference sequence). The CDR3 is made up of 10 amino acids. V lost 2 bases and J lost 7, with 5 bases in between. The CDR3 coding sequence is TGCAGTGCTAGAAACGGGACCCAGTACTTC. Amino acid sequence: CSARNGTQYF.

Concerning this clonotype: The limits of the CDR3 on the DNA are not certain, so only TCRdb's listed CDR3 is given. V is TRBV7-6 and J is TRBJ1-6. Germline CDR1 is SGHVS and CDR2 is FNYEAQ. The CDR3 length equals 23 residues, ends included. CDR3 sequence reads: CASSFYICSARDLGGGSNSPLHF.

The table lists this clonotype with many counts. The chain links TRBV5-5 to TRBJ1-1; D is perhaps TRBD1 (5 bases). Trimming stripped 2 bases from V and 1 base from J, with 9 bases between. This CDR3 is 14 amino acids long. The germline CDR1 and CDR2 sequences are SGHKS and YYEKEE (reference sequence). The CDR3 bases are TGTGCCAGCAGCTTTGAAGGACAGAACACTGAAGCTTTCTTT. It is translated as CASSFEGQNTEAFF.

The chain is built from TRBV7-2 and TRBJ2-7; TRBD1 aligns across 9 bases. In germline, CDR1 is SGHTA, CDR2 FQGNSA. After removal of 9 bases from V and 2 bases from J, the junction contained 5 bases not matched to a gene. The CDR3 runs 13 residues. CDR3 region: CASRTGATYEQYF. The CDR3 nucleotides are TGTGCCAGTAGGACAGGGGCAACCTACGAGCAGTACTTC.

A single count supports this clonotype. A clone one base away is much larger, so this may be a read error. The chain has TRBV19 and TRBJ2-3; possible D gene TRBD2, 6 bases. Germline CDR1 LNHDA, CDR2 SQIVND (reference sequence). This CDR3 region has 14 residues. CDR3 region: CASRPSRGLDMQYF. The CDR3 nucleotides read TGTGCCAGTAGGCCGAGCCGGGGGTTAGATATGCAGTATTTT.